This record concerns one T cell receptor beta chain sequence. Its antigen is undetermined. This sample was taken from a study of monozygotic twins with inflammatory bowel disease. General study findings and limits: IBD patients shared fewer clonotypes with others than healthy twins, especially with disease activity. Repertoires of patients may have been made more variable by differing immunosuppressive treatments.

The CDR3 loop spans 14 amino acids. Germline CDR1 SNHLY, CDR2 FYNNEI. Whole blood without T cell sorting served as the source of isolated total RNA. Addition of UMIs with a 6-nucleotide sample barcode was achieved by template switching. TCRdb derives one entry per CDR3 protein from the 5' RACE reads, leaving out DNA. In all, the sample yields some 190,000 distinct CDR3 sequences. The chain combines TRBV2 with TRBJ2-7; TCRdb names TRBD2, which stays unverified in the absence of DNA. The source material was blood. The clonotype was recovered from a human donor with ulcerative colitis or Crohn's disease, or a healthy co-twin of an affected twin (not recorded which). The CDR3 sequence is CASSSSGLSYEQYF. The whole variable domain, filled in from reference TRBV2 and TRBJ2-7, reads EPEVTQTPSHQVTQMGQEVILRCVPISNHLYFYWYRQILGQKVEFLVSFYNNEISEKSEIFDDQFSVERPDGSNFTLKIRSTKLEDSAMYFCASSSSGLSYEQYFGPGTRLTVT.